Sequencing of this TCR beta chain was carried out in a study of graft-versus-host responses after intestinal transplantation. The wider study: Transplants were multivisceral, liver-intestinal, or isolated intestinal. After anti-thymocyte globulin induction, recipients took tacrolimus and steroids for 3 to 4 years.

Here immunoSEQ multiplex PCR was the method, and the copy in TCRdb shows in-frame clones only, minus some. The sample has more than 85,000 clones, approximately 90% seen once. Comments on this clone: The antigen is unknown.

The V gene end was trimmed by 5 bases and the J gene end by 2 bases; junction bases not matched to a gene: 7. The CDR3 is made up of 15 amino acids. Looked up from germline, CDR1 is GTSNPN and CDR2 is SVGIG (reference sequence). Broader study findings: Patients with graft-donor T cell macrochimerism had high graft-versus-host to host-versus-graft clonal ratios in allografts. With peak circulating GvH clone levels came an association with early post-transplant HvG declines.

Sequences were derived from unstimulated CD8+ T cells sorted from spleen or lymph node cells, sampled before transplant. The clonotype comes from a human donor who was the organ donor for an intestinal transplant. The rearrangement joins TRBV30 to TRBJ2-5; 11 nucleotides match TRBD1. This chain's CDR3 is CAWVWGTGGQETQYF. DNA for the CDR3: TGTGCCTGGGTCTGGGGGACAGGGGGTCAAGAGACCCAGTACTTC.